This TCR beta chain was observed in a study of cytomegalovirus exposure and HLA in healthy donors. This CDR3 region has 16 residues. Trimming removed 2 bases from V and 0 bases from J; junction bases left unmatched: 6. The germline gives CDR1 MNHNY, CDR2 SVGAGI (reference sequence). This clone showed up just a few times. Both 60 Vbeta primers and 13 Jbeta primers went into the PCR. Produced via immunoSEQ multiplex PCR; TCRdb's table is partial and in-frame only. The table includes about 78,000 clones, 72% detected once. V and J are TRBV6-6 and TRBJ1-1; 7 bases are a match to TRBD1. Sequences were obtained from PBMCs. This sequence originates from a middle-aged woman in good health and CMV-seropositive. CDR3: CASSYRPTGMNTEAFF. In nucleotides, the CDR3 is TGTGCCAGCAGTTACCGTCCGACAGGGATGAACACTGAAGCTTTCTTT.